The 22 T cell receptor beta chains below come from one sample, sequenced in a study of a mutant IDH1 vaccine in newly diagnosed glioma. Assay: immunoSEQ multiplex PCR; the TCRdb copy retains only in-frame clones and omits some. The sample carries 75,000 to 80,000 clones, 75% to 90% recorded once. The time point: week 23, last vaccination. The vaccine gave 300 ug of a 20-mer mutant IDH1 peptide subcutaneously per dose. Their cognate antigens are unknown. Specimen: PBMCs, collected from a glioma patient whose treatment included an IDH1 peptide vaccine. These receptor sequences come from a woman in her fifties or sixties with glioma.

V usage is TRBV29-1 and J usage is TRBJ2-7; a possible D gene is TRBD1 (7 bases). CDR3 length equals 14 residues. The germline CDR1 and CDR2 sequences are SQVTM and ANQGSEA. The V end lost 3 bases, the J end lost 1 base, and 13 bases lay between the germline ends. The CDR3 DNA follows: TGCAGCGTTGAGACGTCAGGGGGGTCCTACGAGCAGTACTTC. It is translated as CSVETSGGSYEQYF.

V and J are TRBV7-9 and TRBJ2-7; the match to TRBD1 covers 8 bases. The CDR3 consists of 15 residues. J gave up 3 bases and V 5 bases, and 9 bases lay outside the gene matches. CDR1 and CDR2 (germline): SEHNR, FQNEAQ (reference sequence). CDR3 coding DNA: TGTGCCAGCAGCCCCCAAGGGACAGGCAGCTACGAGCAGTACTTC. This encodes CASSPQGTGSYEQYF.

The CDR3 is CASSLRTSGPYEQYF. For the CDR3, the DNA is TGTGCCAGCAGCCTGAGGACTAGCGGACCCTACGAGCAGTACTTC. The chain is built from TRBV28 and TRBJ2-7; the match to TRBD2 covers 10 bases. Germline loops: CDR1 MDHEN, CDR2 SYDVKM. Unmatched junction bases numbered 7, after V lost 6 bases and J lost 2 bases. This CDR3 is built from 15 residues.

V usage is TRBV7-9 and J usage is TRBJ2-7; 10 positions match TRBD2. The germline V gene encodes CDR1 SEHNR and CDR2 FQNEAQ (reference sequence). CDR3 length equals 14 residues. Losses at the gene ends were 5 bases for V and 6 bases for J; bases not matched to a gene: 7. The CDR3 here is CASSEREGHSEQYF. CDR3 DNA sequence: TGTGCCAGCAGCGAGCGGGAGGGCCACAGCGAGCAGTACTTC.

The chain combines TRBV20-1 with TRBJ2-7; 7 bases agree with TRBD2. The CDR3 loop spans 11 amino acids. Germline V gene sequence: CDR1 DFQATT, CDR2 SNEGSKA (reference sequence). CDR3 coding DNA: TGCAGCAGCGGGACTTCCTACGAGCAGTACTTC. Protein: CSSGTSYEQYF.

The count of this clone is one. The chain carries TRBV27 and TRBJ2-3, with 11 bases identical to TRBD2. Germline V lookup: CDR1 MNHEY, CDR2 SMNVEV (reference sequence). Trimming removed 4 bases from V and 1 base from J; junction bases left unmatched: 4. This CDR3 comprises 16 residues. Here the CDR3 DNA reads TGTGCCAGCAGTTCACTAGCGGGAGTGGGCACAGATACGCAGTATTTT. Protein: CASSSLAGVGTDTQYF.

DNA for the CDR3: TGTGCCAGCATCGAAAGGGCGGGCACCGGGGAGCTGTTTTTT. Translated, it gives CASIERAGTGELFF. The rearrangement uses TRBV7-9 and TRBJ2-2, with D possibly matching TRBD2 (5 bases). Germline values: CDR1 SEHNR, CDR2 FQNEAQ (reference sequence). V shed 7 bases and J shed 4 bases, with 13 bases lying between them. This CDR3 is 14 amino acids long.

This chain connects TRBV5-1 to TRBJ2-3, with D perhaps TRBD1 (6 bases). The CDR3 is 15 residues long. V was pared by 0 bases and J by 3 bases, with 11 bases between. Germline assignment: CDR1 SGHRS and CDR2 YFSETQ. The CDR3 spells CASSLAGQITDTQYF. The CDR3 DNA reads as TGCGCCAGCAGCTTGGCCGGACAGATAACAGATACGCAGTATTTT. Filled out from reference TRBV5-1 and TRBJ2-3, the complete variable domain reads KAGVTQTPRYLIKTRGQQVTLSCSPISGHRSVSWYQQTPGQGLQFLFEYFSETQRNKGNFPGRFSGRQFSNSRSEMNVSTLELGDSALYLCASSLAGQITDTQYFGPGTRLTVL.

The CDR3: CASRLLTGGDYGYTF. The CDR3, as DNA: TGTGCCAGCCGACTCTTGACAGGGGGCGACTATGGCTACACCTTC. The V gene is TRBV6-1, the J gene TRBJ1-2, with TRBD1 matching over 10 bases. The CDR3 spans 15 residues. Germline CDR1 MNHNS, CDR2 SASEGT. Trimming cost V 8 bases and J 3 bases; bases outside gene matches: 9.

This chain joins TRBV5-4 and TRBJ2-1; D remains unclear. The germline V gene encodes CDR1 SGHNT and CDR2 YYREEE (reference sequence). V was cut by 3 bases and J by 8 bases, with 9 bases left in between. This CDR3 region has 12 residues. The chain's CDR3 is CASSSPKDEQFF. The CDR3, as DNA: TGTGCCAGCAGCTCCCCCAAGGATGAGCAGTTCTTC.

This clone appeared once. This sequence joins TRBV4-2 and TRBJ2-5, with TRBD2 matching over 9 bases. Trimming at V came to 0 bases and at J to 4 bases, leaving 9 bases not matched to a gene. The CDR3 spans 17 residues. Germline lookup yields CDR1 LGHNA and CDR2 YNFKEQ. CDR3 nucleotides: TGTGCCAGCAGCCAAGATGGAGCTAGCGGGGTTGGAGAGACCCAGTACTTC. It encodes CASSQDGASGVGETQYF.

The rearrangement joins TRBV7-8 to TRBJ2-5; the match to TRBD2 covers 10 bases. The DNA matches TRBJ2-7 better at its end, which makes the J call doubtful. The CDR3 runs to 18 residues. In germline, CDR1 is SGHVS, CDR2 FQNEAQ. Here the CDR3 DNA reads TGTGCCAGCAGCTACCACCCCGGACTAGCGGAAAATTCCTACGAGCAGTACTTC. Residues: CASSYHPGLAENSYEQYF.

This chain joins TRBV5-8 and TRBJ1-4; 10 nucleotides line up with TRBD1. Germline trimming cut 4 bases from V and 3 bases from J; bases unmatched to any gene: 6. From germline, CDR1 is SGHTS and CDR2 YDEGEE. The CDR3 loop spans 16 amino acids. CDR3 in amino acids: CASSQDRGRPNEKLFF. The CDR3 region has the DNA TGTGCCAGCAGCCAGGACAGGGGGAGGCCTAATGAAAAACTGTTTTTT. Full variable domain (rest looked up from reference TRBV5-8 and TRBJ1-4): EAGVTQSPTHLIKTRGQQATLRCSPISGHTSVYWYQQALGLGLQFLLWYDEGEERNRGNFPPRFSGRQFPNYSSELNVNALELEDSALYLCASSQDRGRPNEKLFFGSGTQLSVL.

In this sample, this clone turned up once. The chain joins TRBV4-1 to TRBJ1-4; a weak D match, TRBD1 (5 bases). This CDR3 spans 14 amino acids. Germline V gene data show CDR1 as MGHRA and CDR2 as YSYEKL. The ends were cut back, 1 base at V and 8 bases at J, with 11 bases in the middle. CDR3 region: CASSQGWGEEKLFF. The CDR3, as DNA: TGCGCCAGCAGCCAAGGTTGGGGGGAGGAAAAACTGTTTTTT.

This clone appeared a few times. The chain employs TRBV18 and TRBJ2-7; 11 nucleotides line up with TRBD1. CDR3 size: 15 residues. Germline CDR1 is KGHSH and CDR2 is LQKENI. With 3 bases clipped from V and 3 bases from J, the junction kept 4 bases outside the gene matches. For the CDR3, the DNA is TGTGCCAGCTCACCCGGGACAGGGGGTCTCTACGAGCAGTACTTC. This sequence encodes CASSPGTGGLYEQYF.

This clone was seen more than once but under ten times. This chain joins TRBV11-2 and TRBJ1-2; no clear D gene. This CDR3 is 16 amino acids long. V was pared by 5 bases and J by 0 bases, with 16 bases between. The germline CDR1 and CDR2 sequences are SGHAT and FQNNGV. Written as DNA, the CDR3 is TGTGCCAGCAGCCGGATTCTAGGTTTAGCTAACTATGGCTACACCTTC. Amino acid sequence: CASSRILGLANYGYTF.

V is TRBV7-9 and J is TRBJ2-1; D possibly corresponds to TRBD2 (5 bases). The CDR3 length is 13 residues. Deletions cut 0 bases from V and 10 bases from J, with 10 bases between. CDR1 and CDR2 from the germline V gene are SEHNR and FQNEAQ (reference sequence). The CDR3 is CASSLAPGNEQFF. DNA of the CDR3: TGTGCCAGCAGCTTAGCGCCGGGAAACGAGCAGTTCTTC. The full variable domain, its missing parts supplied by reference TRBV7-9 and TRBJ2-1, is DTGVSQNPRHKITKRGQNVTFRCDPISEHNRLYWYRQTLGQGPEFLTYFQNEAQLEKSRLLSDRFSAERPKGSFSTLEIQRTEQGDSAMYLCASSLAPGNEQFFGPGTRLTVL.

The chain employs TRBV6-1 and TRBJ1-1; the D gene is possibly TRBD1 (5 bases). The CDR3 consists of 14 residues. In germline, CDR1 is MNHNS, CDR2 SASEGT. V was trimmed by 7 bases and J by 6 bases, leaving 18 bases between them. The CDR3 region is CASTLRQPQAEAFF. In nucleotides, the CDR3 is TGTGCCAGCACCCTTCGACAGCCCCAGGCTGAAGCTTTCTTT.

This chain joins TRBV19 and TRBJ1-3, with D perhaps TRBD1 (6 bases). With 4 bases removed from V and 0 bases from J, the gap between germline ends came to 13 bases. Germline CDR1 is LNHDA and CDR2 is SQIVND (reference sequence). The CDR3 has 16 residues. CDR3 coding DNA: TGTGCCAGTAGTACAGTTTGGGGGCGCTCTGGAAACACCATATATTTT. This encodes CASSTVWGRSGNTIYF.

The chain joins TRBV6-1 to TRBJ1-3; weak D call: TRBD1 (5 bases). The J call may be mistaken, given a closer DNA end match to TRBJ2-2. There are 12 residues in the CDR3. The germline V gene encodes CDR1 MNHNS and CDR2 SASEGT. CDR3 region: CASGPGFGELFF. CDR3 in DNA: TGTGCCAGCGGACCAGGGTTCGGGGAGCTGTTTTTT.

This clone showed up just once. The chain is built from TRBV7-2 and TRBJ1-3; no definite D call. CDR1 is SGHTA and CDR2 is FQGNSA in the germline V gene. Trimming took off 5 bases at V and 16 bases at J, with 18 bases between the two ends. The CDR3 has 12 residues. The CDR3 nucleotides read TGTGCCAGCAGCGGTCGGTGGCCTAGACCTTATTTT. Translating gives CASSGRWPRPYF.

The CDR3 DNA reads TGTGCCAGCAGTCCATGGGACAGGGGAAACTATGGCTACACCTTC. Translated, it gives CASSPWDRGNYGYTF. The genes are TRBV6-5 and TRBJ1-2; 10 positions agree with TRBD1. The CDR3 runs to 15 residues. Germline lookup yields CDR1 MNHEY and CDR2 SVGAGI. V lost 5 bases to trimming and J lost 2 bases; unmatched junction nucleotides: 5.